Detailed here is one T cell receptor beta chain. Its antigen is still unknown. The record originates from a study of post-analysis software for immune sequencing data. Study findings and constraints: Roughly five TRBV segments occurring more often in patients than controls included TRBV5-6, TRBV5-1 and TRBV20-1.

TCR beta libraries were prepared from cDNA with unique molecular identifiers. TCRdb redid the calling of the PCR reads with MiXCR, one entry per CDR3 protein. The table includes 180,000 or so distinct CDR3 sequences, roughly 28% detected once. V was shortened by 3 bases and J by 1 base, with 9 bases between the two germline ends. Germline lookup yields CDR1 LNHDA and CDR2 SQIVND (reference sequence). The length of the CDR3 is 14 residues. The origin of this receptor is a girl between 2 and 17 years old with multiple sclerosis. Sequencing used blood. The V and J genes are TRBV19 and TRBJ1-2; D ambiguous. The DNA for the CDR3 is TGTGCCAGTAGTATGGGCGGACGTAACTATGGCTACACCTTC. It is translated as CASSMGGRNYGYTF. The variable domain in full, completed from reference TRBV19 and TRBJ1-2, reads DGGITQSPKYLFRKEGQNVTLSCEQNLNHDAMYWYRQDPGQGLRLIYYSQIVNDFQKGDIAEGYSVSREKKESFPLTVTSAQKNPTAFYLCASSMGGRNYGYTFGSGTRLTVV.